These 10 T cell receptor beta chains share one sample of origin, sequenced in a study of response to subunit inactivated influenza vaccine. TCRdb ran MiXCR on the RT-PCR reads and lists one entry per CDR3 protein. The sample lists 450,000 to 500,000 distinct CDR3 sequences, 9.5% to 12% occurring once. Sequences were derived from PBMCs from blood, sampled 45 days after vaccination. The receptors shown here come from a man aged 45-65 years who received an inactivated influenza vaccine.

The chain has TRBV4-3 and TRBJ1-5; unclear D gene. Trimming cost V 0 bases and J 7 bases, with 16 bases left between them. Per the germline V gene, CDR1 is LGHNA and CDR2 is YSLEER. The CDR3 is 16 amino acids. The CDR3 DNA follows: TGCGCCAGCAGCCAAGAGGTCCAGGCCCCTGGGCAGCCCCAGCATTTT. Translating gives CASSQEVQAPGQPQHF.

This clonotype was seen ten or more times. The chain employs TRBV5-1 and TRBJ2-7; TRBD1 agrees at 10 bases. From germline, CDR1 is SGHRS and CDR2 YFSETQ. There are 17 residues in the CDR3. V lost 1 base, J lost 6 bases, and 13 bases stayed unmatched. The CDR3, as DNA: TGCGCCAGCAGCTTGCGCGCGACGGGACAGGGGAATACCGAGCAGTACTTC. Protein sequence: CASSLRATGQGNTEQYF.

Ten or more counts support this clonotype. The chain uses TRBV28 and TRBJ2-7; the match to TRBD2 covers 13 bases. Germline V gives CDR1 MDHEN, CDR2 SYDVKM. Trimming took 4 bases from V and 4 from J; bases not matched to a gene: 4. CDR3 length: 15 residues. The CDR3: CASSWGLAGKYEQYF. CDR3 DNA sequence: TGTGCCAGCAGTTGGGGACTAGCGGGGAAGTACGAGCAGTACTTC.

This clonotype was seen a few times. CDR3 in DNA: TGTGCCAGCAGCCCTAGGACAGGGACGAATACTGAAGCTTTCTTT. Translated, it gives CASSPRTGTNTEAFF. The chain couples TRBV12-3 or TRBV12-4 to TRBJ1-1, with 8 bases lining up with TRBD1. The CDR3 consists of 15 residues. V was clipped by 6 bases and J by 5 bases; unmatched bases: 11.

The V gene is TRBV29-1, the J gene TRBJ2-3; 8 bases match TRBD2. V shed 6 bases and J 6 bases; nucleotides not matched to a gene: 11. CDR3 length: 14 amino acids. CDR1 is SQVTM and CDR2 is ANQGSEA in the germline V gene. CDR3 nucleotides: TGCAGCGTGTCATCGGGACTAGTAATCGATACGCAGTATTTT. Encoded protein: CSVSSGLVIDTQYF.

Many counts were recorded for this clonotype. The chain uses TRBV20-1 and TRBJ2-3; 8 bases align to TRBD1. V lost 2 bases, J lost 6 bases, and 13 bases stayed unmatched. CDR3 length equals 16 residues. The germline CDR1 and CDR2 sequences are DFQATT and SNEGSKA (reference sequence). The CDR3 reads CSARPRQGPLVDTQYF. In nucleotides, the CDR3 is TGCAGTGCTAGACCGCGACAGGGGCCGCTAGTGGATACGCAGTATTTT.

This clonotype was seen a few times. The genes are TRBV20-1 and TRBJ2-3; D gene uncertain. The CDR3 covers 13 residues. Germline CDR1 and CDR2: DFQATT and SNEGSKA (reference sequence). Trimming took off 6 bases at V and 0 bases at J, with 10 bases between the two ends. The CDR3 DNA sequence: TGCAGTGCAGTACGCAGAAGCACAGATACGCAGTATTTT. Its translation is CSAVRRSTDTQYF.

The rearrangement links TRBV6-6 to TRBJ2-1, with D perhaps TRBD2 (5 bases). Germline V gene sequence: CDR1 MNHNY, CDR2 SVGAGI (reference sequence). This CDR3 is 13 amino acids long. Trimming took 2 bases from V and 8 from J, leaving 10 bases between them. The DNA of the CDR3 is TGTGCCAGCAGTTACGAGGGTAGTTATGAGCAGTTCTTC. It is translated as CASSYEGSYEQFF.

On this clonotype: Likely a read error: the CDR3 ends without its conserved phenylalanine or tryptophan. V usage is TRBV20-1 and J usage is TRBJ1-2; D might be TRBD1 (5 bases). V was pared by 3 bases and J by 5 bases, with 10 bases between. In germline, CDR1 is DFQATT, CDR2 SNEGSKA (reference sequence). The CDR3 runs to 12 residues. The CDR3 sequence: CSASSGRYGYTS. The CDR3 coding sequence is TGCAGTGCTAGTTCAGGGCGGTATGGCTACACCTCC.

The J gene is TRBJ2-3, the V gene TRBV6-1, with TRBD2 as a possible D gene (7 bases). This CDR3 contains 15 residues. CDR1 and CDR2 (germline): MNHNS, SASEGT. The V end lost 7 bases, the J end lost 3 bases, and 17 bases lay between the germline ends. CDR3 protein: CASTQGREITDTQYF. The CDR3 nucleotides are TGTGCCAGCACCCAGGGGCGGGAGATAACAGATACGCAGTATTTT.